The source of this T cell receptor beta chain is a study of shared clonotypes between healthy human individuals. Germline V CDR1 and CDR2: SGHAT, FQNNGV. Losses at the gene ends were 5 bases for V and 7 bases for J; bases not matched to a gene: 6. The CDR3 loop spans 15 amino acids. Some clones are missing from TCRdb's copy, which holds only in-frame ones; the method was immunoSEQ multiplex PCR. The sample has hundreds of thousands of clones, about 96% seen once. Naivety among CD8 cells was defined by CD45RO negativity and positive CCR7 selection, thereby excluding terminally differentiated effector memory CD45RA+ cells.

The chain joins TRBV11-2 to TRBJ2-7, with TRBD2 matching 15 bases. This clonotype was sampled from a man younger than 45 in good health. The sequenced material came from naive CD8+ T cells sorted from blood. The CDR3 here is CASSIPGLAGGEQYF. CDR3 nucleotide sequence: TGTGCCAGCAGCATACCGGGACTAGCGGGAGGTGAGCAGTACTTC. Using reference TRBV11-2 and TRBJ2-7 for the parts outside the CDR3, the full variable domain is EAGVAQSPRYKIIEKRQSVAFWCNPISGHATLYWYQQILGQGPKLLIQFQNNGVVDDSQLPKDRFSAERLKGVDSTLKIQPAKLEDSAVYLCASSIPGLAGGEQYFGPGTRLTVT.